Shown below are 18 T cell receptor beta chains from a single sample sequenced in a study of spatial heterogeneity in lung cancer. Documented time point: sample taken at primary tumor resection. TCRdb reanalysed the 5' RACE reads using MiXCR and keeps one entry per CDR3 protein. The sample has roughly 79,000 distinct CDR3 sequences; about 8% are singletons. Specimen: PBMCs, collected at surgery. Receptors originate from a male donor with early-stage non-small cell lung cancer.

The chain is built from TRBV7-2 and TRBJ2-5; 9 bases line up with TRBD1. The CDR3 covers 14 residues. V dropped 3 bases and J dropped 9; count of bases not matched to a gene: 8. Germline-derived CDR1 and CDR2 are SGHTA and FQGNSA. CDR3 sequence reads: CASSLDRGKRPQYF. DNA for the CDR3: TGTGCCAGCAGCTTGGACAGGGGAAAGAGACCCCAGTACTTC.

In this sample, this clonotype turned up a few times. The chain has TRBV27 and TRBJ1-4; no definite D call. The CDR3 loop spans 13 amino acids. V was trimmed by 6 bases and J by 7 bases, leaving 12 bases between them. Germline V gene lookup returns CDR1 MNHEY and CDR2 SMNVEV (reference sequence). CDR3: CASSIRSSEKLFF. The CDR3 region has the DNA TGTGCCAGCAGCATCAGGTCTAGTGAAAAACTGTTTTTT.

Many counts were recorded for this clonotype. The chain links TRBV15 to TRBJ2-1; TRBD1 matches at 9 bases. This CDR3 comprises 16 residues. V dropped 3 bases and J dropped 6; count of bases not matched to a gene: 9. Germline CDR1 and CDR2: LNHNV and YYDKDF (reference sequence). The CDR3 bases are TGTGCCACCAGCAGTCCAGGACAGGGGTTTTCCAATGAGCAGTTCTTC. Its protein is CATSSPGQGFSNEQFF. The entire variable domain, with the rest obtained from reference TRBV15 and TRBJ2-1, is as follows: DAMVIQNPRYQVTQFGKPVTLSCSQTLNHNVMYWYQQKSSQAPKLLFHYYDKDFNNEADTPDNFQSRRPNTSFCFLDIRSPGLGDTAMYLCATSSPGQGFSNEQFFGPGTRLTVL.

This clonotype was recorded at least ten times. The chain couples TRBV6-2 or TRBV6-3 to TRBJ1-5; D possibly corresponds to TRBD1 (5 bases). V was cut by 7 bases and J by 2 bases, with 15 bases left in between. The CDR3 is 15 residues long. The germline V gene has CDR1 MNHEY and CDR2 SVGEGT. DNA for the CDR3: TGTGCCAGCATGAACGGCAGGGATGGCAATCAGCCCCAGCATTTT. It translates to CASMNGRDGNQPQHF.

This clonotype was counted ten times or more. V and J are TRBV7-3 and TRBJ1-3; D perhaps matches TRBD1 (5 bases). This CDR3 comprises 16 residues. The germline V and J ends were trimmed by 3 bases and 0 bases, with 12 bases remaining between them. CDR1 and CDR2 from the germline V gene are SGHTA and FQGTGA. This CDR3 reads CASSFGREGSGNTIYF. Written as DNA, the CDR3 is TGTGCCAGCAGCTTCGGCAGGGAAGGCTCTGGAAACACCATATATTTT.

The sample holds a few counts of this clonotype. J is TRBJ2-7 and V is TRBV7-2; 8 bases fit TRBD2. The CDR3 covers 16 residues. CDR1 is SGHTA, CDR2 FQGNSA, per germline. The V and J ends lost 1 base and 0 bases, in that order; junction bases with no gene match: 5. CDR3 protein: CASSLDSGTSSYEQYF. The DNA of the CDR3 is TGTGCCAGCAGCTTAGACAGCGGGACTAGCTCCTACGAGCAGTACTTC.

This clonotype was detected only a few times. This chain's CDR3 is CASRGRSDTQYF. The DNA for the CDR3 is TGTGCCAGCAGAGGAAGATCAGATACGCAGTATTTT. The V call is TRBV27, the J call TRBJ2-3; D is unclear. This CDR3 contains 12 residues. Germline V CDR1 and CDR2: MNHEY, SMNVEV (reference sequence). The V and J ends lost 6 bases and 4 bases respectively, with 8 bases between them.

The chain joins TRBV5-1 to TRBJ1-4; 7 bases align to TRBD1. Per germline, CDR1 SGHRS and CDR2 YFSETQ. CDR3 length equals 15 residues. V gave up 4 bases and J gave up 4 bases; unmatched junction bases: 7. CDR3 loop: CASSPTGQINEKLFF. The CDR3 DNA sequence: TGCGCCAGCAGCCCGACGGGACAGATTAATGAAAAACTGTTTTTT.

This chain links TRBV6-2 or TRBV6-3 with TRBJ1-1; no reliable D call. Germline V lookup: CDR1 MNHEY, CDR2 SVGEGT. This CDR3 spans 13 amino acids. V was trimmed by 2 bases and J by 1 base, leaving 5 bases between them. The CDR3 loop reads CASSYRANTEAFF. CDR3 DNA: TGTGCCAGCAGTTACCGGGCGAACACTGAAGCTTTCTTT.

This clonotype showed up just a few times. CDR3 DNA sequence: TGTGCCGCAGGCCTAGGGTCGGGATCGGGCAATGAGCAGTTCTTC. Translating it yields CAAGLGSGSGNEQFF. The chain links TRBV19 to TRBJ2-1, with D tentatively TRBD2 (5 bases). Germline V gene lookup returns CDR1 LNHDA and CDR2 SQIVND (reference sequence). Trimming pared 11 bases from V and 6 bases from J, leaving 23 bases between. The CDR3 is 15 amino acids.

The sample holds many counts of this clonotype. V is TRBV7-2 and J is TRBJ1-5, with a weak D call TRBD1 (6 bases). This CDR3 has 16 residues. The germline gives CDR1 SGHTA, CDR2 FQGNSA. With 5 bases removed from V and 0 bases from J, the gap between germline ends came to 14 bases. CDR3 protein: CASSAQGTYSNQPQHF. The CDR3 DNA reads TGTGCCAGCAGCGCACAGGGTACCTATAGCAATCAGCCCCAGCATTTT.

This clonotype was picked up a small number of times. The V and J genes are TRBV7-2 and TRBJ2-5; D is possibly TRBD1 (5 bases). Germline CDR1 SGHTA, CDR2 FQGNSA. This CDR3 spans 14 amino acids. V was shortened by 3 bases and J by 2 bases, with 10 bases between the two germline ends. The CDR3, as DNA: TGTGCCAGCAGCTTCACAGGCCCACAAGAGACCCAGTACTTC. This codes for CASSFTGPQETQYF.

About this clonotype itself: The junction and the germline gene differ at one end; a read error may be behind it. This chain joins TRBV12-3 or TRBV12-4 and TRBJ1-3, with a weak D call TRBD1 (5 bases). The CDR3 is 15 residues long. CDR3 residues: CASTLFQGSGNTKYF. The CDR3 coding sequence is TGTGCCAGCACCCTCTTCCAGGGTTCTGGAAACACCAAATATTTT.

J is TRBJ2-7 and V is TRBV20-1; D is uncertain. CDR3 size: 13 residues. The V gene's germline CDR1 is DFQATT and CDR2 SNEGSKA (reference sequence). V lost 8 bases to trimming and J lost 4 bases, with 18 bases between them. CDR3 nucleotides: TGCAGTATCCCCCTCGGCGATCGATACGAGCAGTACTTC. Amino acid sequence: CSIPLGDRYEQYF.

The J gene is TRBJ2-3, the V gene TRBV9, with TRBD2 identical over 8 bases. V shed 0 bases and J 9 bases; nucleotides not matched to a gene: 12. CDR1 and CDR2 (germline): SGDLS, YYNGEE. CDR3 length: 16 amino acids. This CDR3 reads CASSVGNSGKSGTQYF. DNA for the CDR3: TGTGCCAGCAGCGTAGGTAATAGCGGGAAATCAGGGACGCAGTATTTT.

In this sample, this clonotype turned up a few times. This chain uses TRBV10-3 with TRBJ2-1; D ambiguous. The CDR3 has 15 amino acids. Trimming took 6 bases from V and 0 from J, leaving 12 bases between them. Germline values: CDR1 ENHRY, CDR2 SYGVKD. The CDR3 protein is CAISPGSFSYNEQFF. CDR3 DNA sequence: TGTGCCATCAGCCCCGGCAGTTTCTCCTACAATGAGCAGTTCTTC.

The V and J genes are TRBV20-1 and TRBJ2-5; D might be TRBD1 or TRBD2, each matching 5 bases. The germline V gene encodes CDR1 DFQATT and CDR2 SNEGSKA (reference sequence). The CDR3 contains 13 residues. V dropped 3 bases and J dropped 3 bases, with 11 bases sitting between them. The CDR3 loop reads CSASPGTEETQYF. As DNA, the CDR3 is TGCAGTGCTAGCCCCGGGACGGAAGAGACCCAGTACTTC.

The CDR3 DNA reads TGCGCCAGCAGCCTGCAGGCAGGGGATACGCAGTATTTT. Amino acid sequence: CASSLQAGDTQYF. The chain is built from TRBV5-1 and TRBJ2-3; a possible D gene is TRBD1 (5 bases). Germline assignment: CDR1 SGHRS and CDR2 YFSETQ. The CDR3 runs 13 residues. V gave up 4 bases and J gave up 6 bases, with 12 bases separating them.